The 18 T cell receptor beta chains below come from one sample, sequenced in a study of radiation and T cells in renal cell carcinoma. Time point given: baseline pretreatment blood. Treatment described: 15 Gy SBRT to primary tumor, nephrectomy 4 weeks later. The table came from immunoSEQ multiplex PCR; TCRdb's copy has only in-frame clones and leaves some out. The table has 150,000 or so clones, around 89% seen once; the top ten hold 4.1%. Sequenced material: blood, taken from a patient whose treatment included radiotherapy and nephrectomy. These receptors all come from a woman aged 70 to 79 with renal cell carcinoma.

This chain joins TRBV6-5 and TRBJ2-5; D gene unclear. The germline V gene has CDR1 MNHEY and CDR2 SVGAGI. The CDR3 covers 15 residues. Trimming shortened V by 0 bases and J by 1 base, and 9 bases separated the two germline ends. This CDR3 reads CASSYSLSSQETQYF. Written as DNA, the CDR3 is TGTGCCAGCAGTTACTCATTATCCAGCCAAGAGACCCAGTACTTC.

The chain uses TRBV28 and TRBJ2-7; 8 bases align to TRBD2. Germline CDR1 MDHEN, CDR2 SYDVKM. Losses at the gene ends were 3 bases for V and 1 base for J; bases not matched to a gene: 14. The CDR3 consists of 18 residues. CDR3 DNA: TGTGCCAGCAGTTTCCCCATTAGCGGGGCCCGCCTTTCCTACGAGCAGTACTTC. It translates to CASSFPISGARLSYEQYF. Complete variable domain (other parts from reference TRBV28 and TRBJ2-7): DVKVTQSSRYLVKRTGEKVFLECVQDMDHENMFWYRQDPGLGLRLIYFSYDVKMKEKGDIPEGYSVSREKKERFSLILESASTNQTSMYLCASSFPISGARLSYEQYFGPGTRLTVT.

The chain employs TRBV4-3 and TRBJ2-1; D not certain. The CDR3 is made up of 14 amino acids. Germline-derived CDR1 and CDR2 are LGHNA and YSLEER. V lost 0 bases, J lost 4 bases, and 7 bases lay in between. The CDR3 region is CASSQDQQYNEQFF. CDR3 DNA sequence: TGCGCCAGCAGCCAAGATCAGCAGTACAATGAGCAGTTCTTC.

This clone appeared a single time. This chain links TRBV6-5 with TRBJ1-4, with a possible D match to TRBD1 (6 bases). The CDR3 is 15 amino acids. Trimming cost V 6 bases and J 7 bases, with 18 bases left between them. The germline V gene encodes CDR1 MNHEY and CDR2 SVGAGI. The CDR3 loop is CASRPEGGRGEKLFF. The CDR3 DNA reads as TGTGCCAGCAGGCCCGAAGGGGGGCGCGGTGAAAAACTGTTTTTT.

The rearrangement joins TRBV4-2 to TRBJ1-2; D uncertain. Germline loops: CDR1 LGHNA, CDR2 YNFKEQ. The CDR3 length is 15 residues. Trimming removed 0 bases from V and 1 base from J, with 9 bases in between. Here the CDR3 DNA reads TGTGCCAGCAGCCAAGATGAAGGACTTAACTATGGCTACACCTTC. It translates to CASSQDEGLNYGYTF.

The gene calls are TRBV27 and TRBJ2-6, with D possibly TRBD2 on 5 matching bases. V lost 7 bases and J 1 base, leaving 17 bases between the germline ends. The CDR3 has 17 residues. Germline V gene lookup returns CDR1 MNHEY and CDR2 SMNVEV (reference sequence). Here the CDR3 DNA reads TGTGCCAGCACGACTGCCGGGGTACGATCTGGGGCCAACGTCCTGACTTTC. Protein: CASTTAGVRSGANVLTF.

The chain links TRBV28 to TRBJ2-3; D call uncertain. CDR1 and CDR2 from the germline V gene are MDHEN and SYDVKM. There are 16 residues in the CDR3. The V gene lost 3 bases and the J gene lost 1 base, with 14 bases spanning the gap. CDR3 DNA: TGTGCCAGCAGTTTCCACTATTCTGGGGGCACAGATACGCAGTATTTT. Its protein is CASSFHYSGGTDTQYF.

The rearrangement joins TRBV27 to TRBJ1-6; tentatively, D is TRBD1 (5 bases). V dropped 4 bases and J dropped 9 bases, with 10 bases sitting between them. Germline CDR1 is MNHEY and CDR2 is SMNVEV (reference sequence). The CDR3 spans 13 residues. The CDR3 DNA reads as TGTGCCAGCAGTTCAGGGAGAATTTCACCCCTCCACTTT. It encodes CASSSGRISPLHF.

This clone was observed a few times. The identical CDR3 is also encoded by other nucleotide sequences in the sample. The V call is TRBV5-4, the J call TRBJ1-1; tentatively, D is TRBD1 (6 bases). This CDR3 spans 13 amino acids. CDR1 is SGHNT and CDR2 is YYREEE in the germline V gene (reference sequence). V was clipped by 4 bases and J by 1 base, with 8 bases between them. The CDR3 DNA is TGTGCCAGCAGCCCCAGGGGGAACACTGAAGCTTTCTTT. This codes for CASSPRGNTEAFF.

The CDR3 loop reads CASSQETGVQTQYF. CDR3 in DNA: TGCGCCAGCAGCCAAGAAACAGGGGTACAGACCCAGTACTTC. The chain is built from TRBV4-1 and TRBJ2-5; 7 nucleotides agree with TRBD1. Germline V gene lookup returns CDR1 MGHRA and CDR2 YSYEKL. This CDR3 is built from 14 residues. J was trimmed by 6 bases and V by 0 bases; bases with no gene match: 4.

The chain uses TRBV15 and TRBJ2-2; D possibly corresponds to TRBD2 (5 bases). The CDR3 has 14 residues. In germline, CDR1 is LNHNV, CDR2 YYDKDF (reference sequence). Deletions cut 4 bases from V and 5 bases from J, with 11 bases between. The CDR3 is CATSTLGVTGELFF. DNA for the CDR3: TGTGCCACCAGCACCTTGGGAGTAACCGGGGAGCTGTTTTTT.

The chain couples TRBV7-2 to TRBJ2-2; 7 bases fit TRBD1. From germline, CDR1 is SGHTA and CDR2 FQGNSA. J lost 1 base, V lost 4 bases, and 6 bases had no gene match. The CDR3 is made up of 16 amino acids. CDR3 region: CASSSPGQRNTGELFF. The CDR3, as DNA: TGTGCCAGCAGCTCTCCGGGACAGAGGAACACCGGGGAGCTGTTTTTT.

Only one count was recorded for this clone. CDR3 sequence reads: CASSESHRYEQYF. The CDR3 DNA is TGCGCCAGCAGTGAGTCTCACCGCTACGAGCAGTACTTC. The chain carries TRBV10-2 and TRBJ2-7, with D uncertain. Germline CDR1 WSHSY, CDR2 SAAADI. The CDR3 is made up of 13 amino acids. Trimming stripped 0 bases from V and 3 bases from J, with 6 bases between.

In DNA form, the CDR3 reads TGTGCCAGCAGTAACGGGGGGGGTCATTACTACGAGCAGTACTTC. Translated, it gives CASSNGGGHYYEQYF. The chain recombines TRBV2 with TRBJ2-7, with 8 bases identical to TRBD2. V dropped 5 bases and J dropped 3; count of bases not matched to a gene: 9. Germline CDR1 SNHLY, CDR2 FYNNEI. CDR3 size: 15 residues. The full variable domain, with the rest looked up from reference TRBV2 and TRBJ2-7, is EPEVTQTPSHQVTQMGQEVILRCVPISNHLYFYWYRQILGQKVEFLVSFYNNEISEKSEIFDDQFSVERPDGSNFTLKIRSTKLEDSAMYFCASSNGGGHYYEQYFGPGTRLTVT.

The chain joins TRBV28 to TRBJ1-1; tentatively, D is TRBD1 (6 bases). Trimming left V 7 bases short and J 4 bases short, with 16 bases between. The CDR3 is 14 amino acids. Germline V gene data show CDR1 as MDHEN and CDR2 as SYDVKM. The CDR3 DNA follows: TGTGCCAGCACATACAACAGGGATACCACTGAAGCTTTCTTT. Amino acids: CASTYNRDTTEAFF.

DNA for the CDR3: TGTGCCAGCAGTTCCTTAGCGGGGGAGTTATTTGATACGCAGTATTTT. Translating it yields CASSSLAGELFDTQYF. The V gene is TRBV27, the J gene TRBJ2-3; 9 nucleotides match TRBD2. The length of the CDR3 is 16 residues. CDR1 and CDR2 from the germline V gene are MNHEY and SMNVEV (reference sequence). V dropped 4 bases and J dropped 6; count of bases not matched to a gene: 11.

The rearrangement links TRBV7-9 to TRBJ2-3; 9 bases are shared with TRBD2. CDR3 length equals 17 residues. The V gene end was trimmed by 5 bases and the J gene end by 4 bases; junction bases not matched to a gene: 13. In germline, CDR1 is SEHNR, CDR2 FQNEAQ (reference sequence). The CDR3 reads CASSPLGRGGLADTQYF. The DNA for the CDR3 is TGTGCCAGCAGCCCCCTGGGGCGGGGGGGCCTCGCAGATACGCAGTATTTT.

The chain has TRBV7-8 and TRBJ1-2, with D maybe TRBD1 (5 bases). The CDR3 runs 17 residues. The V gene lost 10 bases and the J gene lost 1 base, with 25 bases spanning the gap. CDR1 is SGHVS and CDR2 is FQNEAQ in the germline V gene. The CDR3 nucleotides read TGTGCCATCACCCCGGCACGGCACCGGGGCGATAACTATGGCTACACCTTC. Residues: CAITPARHRGDNYGYTF.